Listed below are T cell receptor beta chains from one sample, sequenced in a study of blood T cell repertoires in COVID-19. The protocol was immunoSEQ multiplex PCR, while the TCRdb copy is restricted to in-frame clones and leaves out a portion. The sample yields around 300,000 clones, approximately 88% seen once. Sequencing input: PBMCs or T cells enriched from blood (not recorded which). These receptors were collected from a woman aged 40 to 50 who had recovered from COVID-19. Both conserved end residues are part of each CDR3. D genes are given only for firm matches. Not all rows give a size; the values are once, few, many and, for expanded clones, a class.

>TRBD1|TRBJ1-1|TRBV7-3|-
CASSEQGRNTEAFF
TGTGCCAGCAGCGAACAGGGGAGGAACACTGAAGCTTTCTTT
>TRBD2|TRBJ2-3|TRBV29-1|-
CSGRLAGGADTQYF
TGCAGCGGGCGACTAGCGGGAGGAGCAGATACGCAGTATTTT
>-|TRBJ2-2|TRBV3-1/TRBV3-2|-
CASSRNNPRAGYTGELFF
TGTGCCAGCAGCCGCAATAATCCCCGGGCAGGGTACACCGGGGAGCTGTTTTTT
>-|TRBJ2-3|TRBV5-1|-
CASSLGWGLVSTDTQYF
TGCGCCAGCAGCTTGGGGTGGGGGCTAGTTAGCACAGATACGCAGTATTTT
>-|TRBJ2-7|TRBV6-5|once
CASSSTSYEQYF
TGTGCCAGCAGTTCGACATCCTACGAGCAGTACTTC
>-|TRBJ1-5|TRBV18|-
CASSLSTFNSNQPQHF
TGTGCCAGCTCACTATCTACCTTTAATAGCAATCAGCCCCAGCATTTT
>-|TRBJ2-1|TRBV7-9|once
CASSLLGWESREQFF
TGTGCCAGCAGCTTGCTAGGGTGGGAGAGTCGCGAGCAGTTCTTC
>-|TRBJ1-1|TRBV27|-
CASSLSSAGRGEAFF
TGTGCCAGCAGTTTATCGTCGGCAGGCCGTGGTGAAGCTTTCTTT
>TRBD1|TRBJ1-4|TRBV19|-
CASHRTGEEKLFF
TGTGCCAGCCATCGGACAGGGGAAGAAAAACTGTTTTTT
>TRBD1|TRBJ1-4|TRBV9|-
CASSATGQGNEKLFF
TGTGCCAGCAGCGCCACGGGACAGGGTAATGAAAAACTGTTTTTT
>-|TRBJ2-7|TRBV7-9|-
CASSPNRRPYEQYF
TGTGCCAGCAGCCCGAACAGGCGCCCCTACGAGCAGTACTTC
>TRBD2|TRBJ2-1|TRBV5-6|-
CASSSRPTGRLADYNEQFF
TGTGCCAGCAGCTCCCGCCCGACCGGGAGGCTAGCGGACTACAATGAGCAGTTCTTC
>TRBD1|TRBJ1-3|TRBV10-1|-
CAGPPGTEDPGNTIYF
TGCGCCGGGCCACCCGGGACAGAAGATCCTGGAAACACCATATATTTT
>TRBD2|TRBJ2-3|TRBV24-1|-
CATSDSREGDTQYF
TGTGCCACCAGTGATAGTAGGGAGGGAGATACGCAGTATTTT
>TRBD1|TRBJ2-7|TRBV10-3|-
CAIDRQGAGEQYF
TGTGCCATCGACAGACAGGGGGCAGGGGAGCAGTACTTC
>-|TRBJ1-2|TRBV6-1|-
CASSEGARKGYTF
TGTGCCAGCAGTGAAGGGGCCAGGAAGGGCTACACCTTC
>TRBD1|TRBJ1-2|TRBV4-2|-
CASSQVLGQGNYGYTF
TGTGCCAGCAGCCAAGTCTTAGGACAGGGAAACTATGGCTACACCTTC
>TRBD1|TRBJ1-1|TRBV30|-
CAWSVNMGTGFFF
TGTGCCTGGAGTGTAAATATGGGGACAGGTTTTTTCTTT
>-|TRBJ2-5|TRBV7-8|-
CASSLVRGAGETQYF
TGTGCCAGCAGCTTAGTCCGGGGGGCTGGGGAGACCCAGTACTTC
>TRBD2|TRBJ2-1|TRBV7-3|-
CASSYGASGTSYEQFF
TGTGCCAGCAGCTACGGGGCTAGCGGGACCAGCTATGAGCAGTTCTTC
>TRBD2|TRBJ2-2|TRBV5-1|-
CASSGGASGILTNTGELFF
TGCGCCAGCAGTGGCGGGGCTAGCGGGATACTAACGAACACCGGGGAGCTGTTTTTT
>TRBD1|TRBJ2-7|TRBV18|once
CASSPPAAGGLLAEQYF
TGTGCCAGCTCACCACCGGCAGCAGGGGGTTTGCTGGCCGAGCAGTACTTC
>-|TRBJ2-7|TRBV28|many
CASGGYEQYF
TGTGCCAGTGGGGGGTACGAGCAGTACTTC
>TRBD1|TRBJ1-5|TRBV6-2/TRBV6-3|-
CASSPLAGGSLVNQPQHF
TGTGCCAGCAGCCCTCTTGCAGGGGGATCTTTAGTAAATCAGCCCCAGCATTTT
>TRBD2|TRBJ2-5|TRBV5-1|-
CASSFLAGEETQYF
TGCGCCAGCAGCTTTTTAGCGGGGGAAGAGACCCAGTACTTC
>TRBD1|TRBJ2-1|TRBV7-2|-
CASSLVGQGASANEQFF
TGTGCCAGCAGCTTAGTAGGGCAGGGGGCGTCGGCCAATGAGCAGTTCTTC
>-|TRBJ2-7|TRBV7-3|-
CASSLGRGNEQYF
TGTGCCAGCAGCTTAGGAAGGGGGAACGAGCAGTACTTC
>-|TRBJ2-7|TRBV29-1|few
CSVGQSYEQYF
TGCAGCGTTGGACAGAGTTACGAGCAGTACTTC
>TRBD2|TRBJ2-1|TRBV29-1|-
CSVTSGNNEQFF
TGCAGCGTGACTAGCGGGAACAATGAGCAGTTCTTC
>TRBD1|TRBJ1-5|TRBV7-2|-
CASSLGQGLSF
TGTGCCAGCAGCTTGGGACAGGGCCTCTCCTTT
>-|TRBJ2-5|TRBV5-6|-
CASSLVQQETQYF
TGTGCCAGCAGCTTGGTGCAGCAAGAGACCCAGTACTTC
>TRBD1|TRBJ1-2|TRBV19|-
CASEPSGTGRGGYTF
TGTGCCTCAGAGCCTTCCGGGACAGGGAGGGGAGGCTACACCTTC
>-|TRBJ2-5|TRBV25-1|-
CATTQGGGPETQYF
TGTGCCACAACTCAAGGGGGGGGACCAGAGACCCAGTACTTC
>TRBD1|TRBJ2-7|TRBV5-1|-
CASSLAYAGGAYEQYF
TGCGCCAGCAGCTTGGCCTACGCAGGGGGCGCCTACGAGCAGTACTTC
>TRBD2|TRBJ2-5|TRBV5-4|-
CASSRASGQETQYF
TGTGCCAGCAGCAGGGCTAGCGGCCAAGAGACCCAGTACTTC
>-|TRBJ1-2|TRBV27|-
CASSWTANYGYTF
TGTGCCAGCAGTTGGACAGCTAACTATGGCTACACCTTC
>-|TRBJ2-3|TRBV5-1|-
CASSLSPGSPDTQYF
TGCGCCAGCAGCTTGTCCCCCGGGAGCCCAGATACGCAGTATTTT
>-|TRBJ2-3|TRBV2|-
CASVIGPSTDTQYF
TGTGCCAGCGTGATCGGTCCTAGCACAGATACGCAGTATTTT
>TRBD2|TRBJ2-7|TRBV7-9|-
CASSSGLARYEQYF
TGTGCCAGCAGCTCGGGACTAGCTCGGTACGAGCAGTACTTC
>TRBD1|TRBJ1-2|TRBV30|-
CAGQGAGGGYTF
TGTGCCGGACAGGGGGCTGGGGGTGGCTACACCTTC
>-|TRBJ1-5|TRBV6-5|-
CARAATSGNQPQHF
TGTGCCAGAGCGGCAACCTCTGGCAATCAGCCCCAGCATTTT
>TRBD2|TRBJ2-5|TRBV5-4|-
CASSAPPTSGRSKTQYF
TGTGCCAGCAGCGCCCCCCCGACTAGCGGGAGGTCGAAGACCCAGTACTTC
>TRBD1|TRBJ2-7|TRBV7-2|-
CASSGGTGIYEQYF
TGTGCCAGCAGCGGGGGGACAGGGATTTACGAGCAGTACTTC
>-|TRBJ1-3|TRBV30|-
CAWSEIRAPGNTIYF
TGTGCCTGGAGCGAAATACGTGCGCCTGGAAACACCATATATTTT
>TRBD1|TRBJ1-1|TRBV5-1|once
CASSLGDREQAFF
TGCGCCAGCAGCTTGGGGGACAGGGAACAAGCTTTCTTT
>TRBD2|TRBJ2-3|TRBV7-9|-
CASSLDGGGDTQYF
TGTGCCAGCAGCTTAGACGGGGGAGGGGATACGCAGTATTTT